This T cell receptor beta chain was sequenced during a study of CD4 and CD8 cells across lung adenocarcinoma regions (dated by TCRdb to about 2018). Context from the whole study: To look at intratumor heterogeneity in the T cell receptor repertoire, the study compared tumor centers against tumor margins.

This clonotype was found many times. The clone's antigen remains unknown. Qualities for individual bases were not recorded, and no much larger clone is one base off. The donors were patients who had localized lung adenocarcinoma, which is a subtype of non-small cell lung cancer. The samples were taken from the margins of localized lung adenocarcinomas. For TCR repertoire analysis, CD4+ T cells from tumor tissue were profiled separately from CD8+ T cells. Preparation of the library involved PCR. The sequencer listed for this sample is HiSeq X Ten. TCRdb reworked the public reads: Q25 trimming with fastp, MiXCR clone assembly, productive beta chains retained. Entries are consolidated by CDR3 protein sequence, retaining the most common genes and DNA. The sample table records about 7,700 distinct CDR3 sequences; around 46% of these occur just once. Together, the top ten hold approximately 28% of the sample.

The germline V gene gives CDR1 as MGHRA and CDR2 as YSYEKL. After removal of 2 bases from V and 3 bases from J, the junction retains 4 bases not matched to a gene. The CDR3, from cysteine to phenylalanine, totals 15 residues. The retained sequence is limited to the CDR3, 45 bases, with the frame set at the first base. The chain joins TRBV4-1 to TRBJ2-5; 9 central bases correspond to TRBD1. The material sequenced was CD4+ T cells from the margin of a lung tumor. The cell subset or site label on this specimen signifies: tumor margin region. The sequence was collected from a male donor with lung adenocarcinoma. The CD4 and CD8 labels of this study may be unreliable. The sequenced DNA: TGCGCCAGCAGCCAAACAGGGGGCGCCGAAGAGACCCAGTACTTC. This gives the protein CASSQTGGAEETQYF.